Each of the 31 T cell receptor beta chains below was sequenced from the same sample in a study of T cell clusters in autoimmune cytopenias. Multiplex touch-down PCR amplified TRB using TRB-A and TRB-B pools in one tube. TCRdb reanalyzed the multiplex PCR reads and collapses them to one entry per CDR3 protein, without DNA. Its clone listing holds 490 or so distinct CDR3 sequences. TRB was amplified from approximately 230 ng of peripheral blood genomic DNA per sample. The sample also formed part of further work on T cell repertoires in aging, cancer and after chemotherapy.

The sample consisted of peripheral blood. The receptors shown here come from a human donor in good health.

The chain links TRBV28 to TRBJ2-3; TCRdb designates TRBD2, a call that cannot be tested without DNA. CDR3 length equals 15 residues. Germline assignment: CDR1 MDHEN and CDR2 SYDVKM. CDR3: CASSPPSGLTDTQYF.

This clonotype is labeled medium-sized based on frequency. The gene calls are TRBV7-2 and TRBJ2-3; TCRdb outputs TRBD1, but without DNA this stays unchecked. Germline V gene lookup returns CDR1 SGHTA and CDR2 FQGNSA. CDR3 length: 15 amino acids. CDR3 amino acids: CASSFPLGSTDTQYF. Full variable domain (missing parts from reference TRBV7-2 and TRBJ2-3): GAGVSQSPSNKVTEKGKDVELRCDPISGHTALYWYRQSLGQGLEFLIYFQGNSAPDKSGLPSDRFSAERTGGSVSTLTIQRTQQEDSAVYLCASSFPLGSTDTQYFGPGTRLTVL.

By frequency, this clonotype is medium-sized. The chain is built from TRBV20-1 and TRBJ2-7. CDR3 size: 11 residues. The V gene's germline CDR1 is DFQATT and CDR2 SNEGSKA (reference sequence). CDR3 residues: CSASLRDEQYF.

This clonotype is called medium-sized based on its frequency. The chain employs TRBV21-1 and TRBJ2-2; as DNA is missing, the TRBD1 call by TCRdb cannot be tested. TRBV21-1 is shown as a pseudogene. The CDR3 consists of 15 residues. The CDR3 is CASSSRPGRIGELFF.

This clonotype shows up as large by frequency. V and J are TRBV19 and TRBJ2-1; lacking DNA, the TRBD2 call made by TCRdb goes unchecked. The CDR3 extends over 15 amino acids. The germline CDR1 and CDR2 sequences are LNHDA and SQIVND (reference sequence). CDR3 in amino acids: CASSWEGGSYNEQFF.

The V call is TRBV20-1, the J call TRBJ2-7; TCRdb returns TRBD1, unconfirmable since there is no DNA. Per germline, CDR1 DFQATT and CDR2 SNEGSKA (reference sequence). CDR3 length equals 14 residues. CDR3 sequence: CSGSGRAGYHEQYF.

Considering frequency, this clonotype is large. The chain has TRBV7-9 and TRBJ2-6; TCRdb calls TRBD1, which cannot be checked without DNA. The germline CDR1 and CDR2 sequences are SEHNR and FQNEAQ (reference sequence). This CDR3 has 18 residues. CDR3 residues: CASSLGTGDKSGANVLTF.

Its frequency marks this clonotype as large. The genes are TRBV24-1 and TRBJ2-2; TCRdb gives TRBD1 as the D gene, but with no DNA this cannot be confirmed. The CDR3 sequence is 17 residues long. The germline gives CDR1 KGHDR, CDR2 SFDVKD. This CDR3 is CATSDRRTGINTGELFF.

Measured by frequency, this clonotype is medium-sized. The J gene is TRBJ1-5, the V gene TRBV20-1; TCRdb picks TRBD1, but there is no DNA to check that call. There are 14 residues in the CDR3. Germline CDR1 and CDR2: DFQATT and SNEGSKA (reference sequence). CDR3: CSARPGTGAQPQHF.

According to its frequency, this clonotype is medium-sized (0.01 to 0.1%). This rearrangement joins TRBV2 to TRBJ2-4; lacking DNA, the TRBD1 call made by TCRdb goes unchecked. Germline V gene lookup returns CDR1 SNHLY and CDR2 FYNNEI. The CDR3 loop spans 16 amino acids. CDR3 sequence: CASSGESRGPKNIQYF.

V usage is TRBV25-1 and J usage is TRBJ1-2; the D call from TCRdb, TRBD1, cannot be confirmed without DNA. CDR3 length: 17 residues. Germline V gives CDR1 MGHDK, CDR2 SYGVNS. CDR3 in amino acids: CASTAGTGLGSFYGYTF.

The chain combines TRBV5-4 with TRBJ2-7; TCRdb picks TRBD2, but there is no DNA to check that call. Looked up from germline, CDR1 is SGHNT and CDR2 is YYREEE (reference sequence). This CDR3 region has 16 residues. The chain's CDR3 is CASSLSGRATSYEQYF.

Considering frequency, this clonotype is large. The rearrangement links TRBV24-1 to TRBJ2-5; without DNA, the TCRdb call of TRBD1 cannot be checked. Germline-derived CDR1 and CDR2 are KGHDR and SFDVKD. The CDR3 extends over 13 amino acids. This chain's CDR3 is CATSDGQQETQYF.

Its frequency marks this clonotype as medium-sized. The chain uses TRBV20-1 and TRBJ2-3; TCRdb's D call of TRBD1 is untestable without DNA. Per the germline V gene, CDR1 is DFQATT and CDR2 is SNEGSKA (reference sequence). The CDR3 totals 15 residues. CDR3 sequence: CSARDPRAGGDTQYF.

Considering frequency, this clonotype is medium-sized (0.01 to 0.1%). The rearrangement links TRBV27 to TRBJ1-1; TCRdb's D gene call, TRBD1, goes unchecked for lack of DNA. Germline V lookup: CDR1 MNHEY, CDR2 SMNVEV (reference sequence). The CDR3 is 14 amino acids. The CDR3 here is CASSLRPGHTEAFF.

This clonotype is called medium-sized (0.01 to 0.1%) based on its frequency. The V call is TRBV27, the J call TRBJ1-2. The CDR3 has 13 residues. CDR1 is MNHEY and CDR2 is SMNVEV in the germline V gene (reference sequence). CDR3 loop: CASRIGGDYGYTF.

The chain uses TRBV12-5 and TRBJ2-7. The CDR3 consists of 14 residues. Germline CDR1 is LGHNT and CDR2 is FRNRAP. CDR3 sequence reads: CASGLEASSYEQYF.

This clonotype is large (0.1 to 1%) by frequency. The chain is built from TRBV6-1 and TRBJ1-2; lacking DNA, the TRBD1 call made by TCRdb goes unchecked. The CDR3 has 14 amino acids. Germline CDR1 is MNHNS and CDR2 is SASEGT. CDR3: CASRPGQDWDGYTF.

Judged by frequency, this clonotype is medium-sized (0.01 to 0.1%). The chain carries TRBV19 and TRBJ1-1; as DNA is missing, the TRBD1 call by TCRdb cannot be tested. The CDR3 loop spans 17 amino acids. Germline V gives CDR1 LNHDA, CDR2 SQIVND (reference sequence). The CDR3 sequence: CASFPTDGQGKNTEAFF.

By frequency, this clonotype is large. J is TRBJ2-2 and V is TRBV7-6; TCRdb selects TRBD2, and the lack of DNA leaves this call unchecked. The CDR3 is 17 residues long. From germline, CDR1 is SGHVS and CDR2 FNYEAQ. The CDR3 is CASSPGLAGGPSGELFF.

This clonotype is large by frequency. The V gene is TRBV19, the J gene TRBJ2-3; lacking DNA, the TRBD1 call made by TCRdb goes unchecked. The CDR3 is 11 amino acids. CDR1 is LNHDA and CDR2 is SQIVND in the germline V gene (reference sequence). The CDR3: CASGNTDTQYF.

According to its frequency, this clonotype is medium-sized. The CDR3 sequence is CASSVMGAGAEKLFF. The chain couples TRBV7-9 to TRBJ1-4; the TCRdb call, TRBD1, lacks DNA for checking. Germline CDR1 is SEHNR and CDR2 is FQNEAQ (reference sequence). This CDR3 spans 15 amino acids.

The chain is built from TRBV11-3 and TRBJ2-5; the D call of TRBD2 rests on TCRdb alone, since no DNA is present to check it. From germline, CDR1 is SGHNT and CDR2 YENEEA. The CDR3 is 15 residues long. CDR3 region: CASSSGLAARETQYF.

By frequency, this clonotype is large. The chain carries TRBV27 and TRBJ1-3; without DNA, the TCRdb call of TRBD1 cannot be checked. The germline gives CDR1 MNHEY, CDR2 SMNVEV (reference sequence). This CDR3 region has 18 residues. The CDR3 protein is CASSLSGGQRRAGNTIYF.

This clonotype is deemed medium-sized by its frequency. The chain carries TRBV20-1 and TRBJ1-5. CDR3 length: 14 amino acids. The germline CDR1 and CDR2 sequences are DFQATT and SNEGSKA (reference sequence). The CDR3 reads CSARDGQPNQPQHF.

This clonotype is identified as medium-sized from frequency. CDR3 residues: CASSPGTVGNTIYF. The genes are TRBV5-1 and TRBJ1-3; no DNA is available, so the TRBD1 call from TCRdb remains unchecked. CDR3 length equals 14 residues. The V gene's germline CDR1 is SGHRS and CDR2 YFSETQ.

This sequence joins TRBV12-3 or TRBV12-4 and TRBJ2-7. This CDR3 has 13 residues. The CDR3 sequence is CASSFQLSYEQYF.

By frequency, this clonotype is large. J is TRBJ2-2 and V is TRBV7-9; TCRdb's D gene call, TRBD1, goes unchecked for lack of DNA. This CDR3 is built from 16 residues. Germline V CDR1 and CDR2: SEHNR, FQNEAQ (reference sequence). The CDR3 loop is CASSFRGGARVGELFF.

This clonotype counts as large by frequency. The rearrangement uses TRBV6-1 and TRBJ2-1; TCRdb's D call, TRBD1, is unchecked because there is no DNA. CDR1 is MNHNS, CDR2 SASEGT, per germline. CDR3 size: 16 residues. This chain's CDR3 is CASSDAYKPWDDEQFF.

The CDR3 loop reads CATARGATGEGQETQYF. The chain uses TRBV7-9 and TRBJ2-5; the D call from TCRdb, TRBD1, cannot be confirmed without DNA. The germline V gene encodes CDR1 SEHNR and CDR2 FQNEAQ (reference sequence). The CDR3 is 17 amino acids.

This clonotype is labeled medium-sized based on frequency. The gene calls are TRBV5-4 and TRBJ1-1; TCRdb selects TRBD1, and the lack of DNA leaves this call unchecked. The CDR3 covers 15 residues. From germline, CDR1 is SGHNT and CDR2 YYREEE (reference sequence). CDR3 loop: CASSLADWGDTEAFF.